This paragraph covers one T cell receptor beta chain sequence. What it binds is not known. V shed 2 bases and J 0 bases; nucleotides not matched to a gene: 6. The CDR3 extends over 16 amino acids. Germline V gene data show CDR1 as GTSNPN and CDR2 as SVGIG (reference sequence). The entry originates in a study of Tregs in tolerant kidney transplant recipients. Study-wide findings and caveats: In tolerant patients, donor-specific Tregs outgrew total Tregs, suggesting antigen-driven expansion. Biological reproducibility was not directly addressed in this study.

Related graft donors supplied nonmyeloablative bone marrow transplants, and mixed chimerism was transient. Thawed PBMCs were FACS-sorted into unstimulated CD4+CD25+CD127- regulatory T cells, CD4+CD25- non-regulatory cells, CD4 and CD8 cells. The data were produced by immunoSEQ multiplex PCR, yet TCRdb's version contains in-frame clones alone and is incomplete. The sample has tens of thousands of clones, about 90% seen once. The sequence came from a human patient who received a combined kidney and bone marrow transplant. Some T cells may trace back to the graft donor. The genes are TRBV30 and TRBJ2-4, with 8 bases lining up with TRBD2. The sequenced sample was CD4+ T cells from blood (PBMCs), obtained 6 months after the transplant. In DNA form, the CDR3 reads TGTGCCTGGAGTCGTGGACTAGCTGTAGCCAAAAACATTCAGTACTTC. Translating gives CAWSRGLAVAKNIQYF. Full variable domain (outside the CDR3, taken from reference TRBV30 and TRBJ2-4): SQTIHQWPATLVQPVGSPLSLECTVEGTSNPNLYWYRQAAGRGLQLLFYSVGIGQISSEVPQNLSASRPQDRQFILSSKKLLLSDSGFYLCAWSRGLAVAKNIQYFGAGTRLSVL.